This T cell receptor beta chain was sequenced for a study of control samples from healthy donors and cancer patients (dated by TCRdb to between 2020 and 2021). To prepare the library, the immunoSEQ multiplex PCR assay was applied. TCRdb took over this immuneACCESS table, retaining in-frame rearrangements with V and J assigned. Such tables are incomplete; in checked studies, under half of the missing clones stem from an unresolved V gene, and the remainder is unexplained. Counted in this sample were tens of thousands of clones; about 90% of them appeared once. Roughly 2% of the sample is taken by the ten largest. For this chain, trimming is 0 bases at the V end and 1 base at the J end, and the number of junction bases without a gene match is 7. Reading the germline V gene gives CDR1 ENHRY and CDR2 SYGVKD. The CDR3 numbers 18 residues from cysteine through phenylalanine. Solely the CDR3 DNA is kept, with 54 bases framed from the first base.

A word on this clone: No cognate antigen has been identified for it. Base-call qualities are not available, and no considerably larger clone is one nucleotide away.

The sequenced material came from PBMCs. The receptor's source is a woman in her fifties or sixties with head and neck cancer. Here the chain combines TRBV10-3 and TRBJ1-5, with TRBD1 identical over 9 junction bases. DNA sequence: TGTGCCATCAGTGAGTCGATTCGGACAGGGGCGAGCAATCAGCCCCAGCATTTT. It is translated as CAISESIRTGASNQPQHF.